The rows below give T cell receptor beta chains drawn from one sample of a study of a mutant IDH1 vaccine in newly diagnosed glioma. Sequencing was performed with immunoSEQ multiplex PCR; in TCRdb, only in-frame clones are kept and a portion is missing. The sample records tens of thousands of clones, about four fifths being singletons. This material consisted of PBMCs, taken from a glioma patient treated with radiotherapy, temozolomide or both. The receptors were sampled from a man aged 25-40 years with glioma. Each CDR3 is given with its conserved first and last residue. D genes are given only for firm matches. Clone size is given for some rows only: seen once, a few or many times, or a class if the clone is expanded.

d_call	v_call	j_call	clone_size	cdr3_nt	cdr3_aa
TRBD2	TRBV6-4	TRBJ2-7	once	TGTGCCAGCAGTCCCTATAGCGGGGGCGACTACGAGCAGTACTTC	CASSPYSGGDYEQYF
NA	TRBV25-1	TRBJ1-1	NA	TGTGCCAGCCAGCGGAACACTGAAGCTTTCTTT	CASQRNTEAFF
TRBD1	TRBV7-9	TRBJ2-1	NA	TGTGCCAGCAGCTTAGTGACAGGGCTAGGCAATGAGCAGTTCTTC	CASSLVTGLGNEQFF
NA	TRBV5-8	TRBJ2-6	NA	TGTGCCAGCAGCCCCAGATTGCGGAGCTCTGGGGCCAACGTCCTGACTTTC	CASSPRLRSSGANVLTF
NA	TRBV5-1	TRBJ2-3	NA	TGCGCCAGCAGGCCTGACGGTCATAGCACAGATACGCAGTATTTT	CASRPDGHSTDTQYF
NA	TRBV29-1	TRBJ2-7	once	TGCAGCGTTGAGGGGACACCCTACGAGCAGTACTTC	CSVEGTPYEQYF
TRBD1	TRBV5-1	TRBJ2-3	NA	TGCGCCAGCAGCTGGGGACAGGTCGAACTCACAGATACGCAGTATTTT	CASSWGQVELTDTQYF
NA	TRBV6-5	TRBJ1-1	NA	TGTGCCAGCAGTTACGAGGGAGAGAACACTGAAGCTTTCTTT	CASSYEGENTEAFF
NA	TRBV11-2	TRBJ2-7	few	TGTGCCAGCAGCTTAGACGGGCCCGAGCAGTACTTC	CASSLDGPEQYF
NA	TRBV29-1	TRBJ2-7	NA	TGCAGCGTTGTCGGTTTTGAGGACAATCACTACGAGCAGTACTTC	CSVVGFEDNHYEQYF
NA	TRBV5-1	TRBJ2-3	NA	TGCGCCAGCAGCTGGGACTTTCGCACAGATACGCAGTATTTT	CASSWDFRTDTQYF
TRBD2	TRBV5-4	TRBJ2-7	NA	TGTGCCAGCAGCTCGCCGGGACTAGCGGACTACGAGCAGTACTTC	CASSSPGLADYEQYF
TRBD2	TRBV9	TRBJ2-1	NA	TGTGCCAGCAGCGAGACTAGCGGGAGGGCCGAACACAATGAGCAGTTCTTC	CASSETSGRAEHNEQFF
NA	TRBV10-1	TRBJ2-2	once	TGCGCCACCCTAAACACCGGGGAGCTGTTTTTT	CATLNTGELFF
NA	TRBV2	TRBJ1-5	NA	TGTGCCAGCAGTGAACGGCAGGGAATATATCAGCCCCAGCATTTT	CASSERQGIYQPQHF
NA	TRBV7-2	TRBJ1-5	NA	TGTGCCAGCAGCTGGCCCTATGGTTCGCAGCCCCAGCATTTT	CASSWPYGSQPQHF
NA	TRBV14	TRBJ2-1	once	TGTGCCAGCAGCCAAGTTATCCGTACATCCTACAATGAGCAGTTCTTC	CASSQVIRTSYNEQFF
NA	TRBV11-3	TRBJ2-2	NA	TGTGCCAGCAGCTTAGGACAGTCGAACACCGGGGAGCTGTTTTTT	CASSLGQSNTGELFF
NA	TRBV7-2	TRBJ2-5	NA	TGTGCCAGCAACCTGGTGAGGGGGGAGGAGACCCAGTACTTC	CASNLVRGEETQYF
NA	TRBV6-5	TRBJ2-3	NA	TGTGCCAGCAGCAGGCGGGGGCCAAGCACAGATACGCAGTATTTT	CASSRRGPSTDTQYF
NA	TRBV7-2	TRBJ2-7	NA	TGTGCCAGCAGCTCCCAGTGGGGGTCCTACGAGCAGTACTTC	CASSSQWGSYEQYF
NA	TRBV14	TRBJ1-1	once	TGTGCCAGCAGCCAAGTTATCGGGGGCACTGAAGCTTTCTTT	CASSQVIGGTEAFF
NA	TRBV4-1	TRBJ2-7	NA	TGCGCCAGCAGCCTCCAACCGGGGCTTAGCTCCTACGAGCAGTACTTC	CASSLQPGLSSYEQYF
NA	TRBV27	TRBJ2-2	NA	TGTGCCAGCAGTTTGCGGGGCGGGGAGCTGTTTTTT	CASSLRGGELFF
NA	TRBV7-2	TRBJ1-4	NA	TGTGCCAGCAGCTTAGGCAGGGTCAATGAAAAACTGTTTTTT	CASSLGRVNEKLFF
TRBD1	TRBV7-2	TRBJ2-7	NA	TGTGCCAGCAGCTTATTAGGGGGACAGGGAACTTACGAGCAGTACTTC	CASSLLGGQGTYEQYF